This T cell receptor beta chain derives from a study of blood T cell repertoires in COVID-19. As handled by the study authors: From reference gene primer amplification, estimates of nucleated cell counts were derived. The data were produced by immunoSEQ multiplex PCR, yet TCRdb's version contains in-frame clones alone and is incomplete. D and trimming come from the DNA, and the V and J calls and clone size come from that table. The data show approximately 40,000 clones, around four fifths seen once. This clone has just one count. Per the germline V gene, CDR1 is LGHDT and CDR2 is YNNKEL (reference sequence). Deletions cut 0 bases from V and 1 base from J, with 7 bases between. CDR3 size: 15 residues.

The source of this sequence is a man at least 80 years old with active or convalescent COVID-19. The rearrangement joins TRBV3-1 (or the pseudogene TRBV3-2) to TRBJ2-1; D gene unclear. The sequencing input was peripheral blood. CDR3 bases: TGTGCCAGCAGCCAAGATGTCGGGTCCTACAATGAGCAGTTCTTC. Amino acids: CASSQDVGSYNEQFF.